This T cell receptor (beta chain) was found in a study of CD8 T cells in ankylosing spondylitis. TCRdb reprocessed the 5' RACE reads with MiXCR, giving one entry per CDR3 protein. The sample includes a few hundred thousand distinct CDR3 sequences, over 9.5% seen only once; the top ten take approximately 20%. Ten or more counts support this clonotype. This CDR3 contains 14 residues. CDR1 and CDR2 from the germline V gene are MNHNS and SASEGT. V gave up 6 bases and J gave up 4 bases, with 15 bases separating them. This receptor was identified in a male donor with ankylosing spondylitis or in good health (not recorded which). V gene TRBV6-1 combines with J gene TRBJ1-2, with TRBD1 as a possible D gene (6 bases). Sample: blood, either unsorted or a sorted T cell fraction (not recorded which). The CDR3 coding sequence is TGTGCCAGCAGGGGCCAACAGGGTAGCTATGGCTACACCTTC. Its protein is CASRGQQGSYGYTF.